The 16 T cell receptor beta chains listed next were all sequenced from one sample in a study of OX40 agonist ivuxolimab in advanced cancers. Produced via immunoSEQ multiplex PCR; TCRdb's table is partial and in-frame only. The repertoire has 50,000 to 75,000 clones, more than 80% of them found once; the top ten carry approximately 15%. The sequencing used CD4+ or CD8+ T cells sorted from blood, collected in a trial of the OX40 agonist ivuxolimab. All receptors derive from an adult with an advanced solid tumor such as melanoma, head and neck, liver or kidney cancer.

This sequence joins TRBV7-9 and TRBJ1-2, with D maybe TRBD1 (5 bases). V lost 1 base and J lost 4, with 16 bases in between. The CDR3 length is 16 residues. Germline V gene lookup returns CDR1 SEHNR and CDR2 FQNEAQ (reference sequence). CDR3 nucleotide sequence: TGTGCCAGCAGCTTAGGACTTTTGGGGGATTCCTATGGCTACACCTTC. Translation: CASSLGLLGDSYGYTF.

This clone was recorded once. The V and J genes are TRBV7-8 and TRBJ2-5; D unclear. Germline CDR1 is SGHVS and CDR2 is FQNEAQ. Trimming took 5 bases from V and 3 from J, leaving 22 bases between them. This CDR3 has 17 amino acids. CDR3 sequence reads: CASSQPGPPEEKETQYF. The CDR3 region has the DNA TGTGCCAGCAGCCAGCCCGGACCGCCAGAAGAAAAAGAGACCCAGTACTTC.

The rearrangement joins TRBV27 to TRBJ2-7; 7 bases map to TRBD2. Germline V gene sequence: CDR1 MNHEY, CDR2 SMNVEV (reference sequence). This CDR3 spans 13 amino acids. The V segment lost 4 bases and the J segment 3 bases; nucleotides outside the gene matches: 3. CDR3 in DNA: TGTGCCAGCAGTTCGACTAGCAGCTACGAGCAGTACTTC. Translated, it gives CASSSTSSYEQYF.

This clone came up once. The V call is TRBV27, the J call TRBJ2-7, with 8 bases identical to TRBD1. Losses at the gene ends were 5 bases for V and 7 bases for J; bases not matched to a gene: 7. CDR1 MNHEY and CDR2 SMNVEV come from the germline V gene (reference sequence). The CDR3 has 13 residues. This CDR3 is CASSVGQGGEQYF. DNA of the CDR3: TGTGCCAGCAGTGTAGGACAGGGTGGGGAGCAGTACTTC.

The chain joins TRBV27 to TRBJ2-7; TRBD1 is a possible D gene (5 bases). Trimming left V 7 bases short and J 6 bases short, with 16 bases between. The CDR3 is 13 residues long. Germline CDR1 MNHEY, CDR2 SMNVEV (reference sequence). The CDR3 sequence is CASTPGQGAEQYF. The CDR3, as DNA: TGTGCCAGCACCCCAGGGCAGGGCGCCGAGCAGTACTTC.

V gene TRBV6-1 combines with J gene TRBJ1-5, with D perhaps TRBD1 (5 bases). Germline lookup yields CDR1 MNHNS and CDR2 SASEGT. There are 16 residues in the CDR3. The V and J ends lost 1 base and 3 bases respectively, with 13 bases between them. CDR3 in amino acids: CASSEVGTANNQPQHF. The CDR3 DNA reads TGTGCCAGCAGTGAAGTGGGGACGGCGAACAATCAGCCCCAGCATTTT.

There are a few counts of this clone. The chain carries TRBV9 and TRBJ2-7, with 9 bases identical to TRBD2. The CDR3 length is 14 residues. Germline loops: CDR1 SGDLS, CDR2 YYNGEE. V was clipped by 2 bases and J by 4 bases; unmatched bases: 4. CDR3 loop: CASSVSSGNYEQYF. For the CDR3, the DNA is TGTGCCAGCAGCGTTTCTAGCGGGAATTACGAGCAGTACTTC.

The chain carries TRBV11-2 and TRBJ1-1, with a possible D match to TRBD1 (5 bases). The CDR3 runs to 17 residues. V lost 5 bases and J 1 base, leaving 20 bases between the germline ends. The germline V gene encodes CDR1 SGHAT and CDR2 FQNNGV. The CDR3 nucleotides read TGTGCCAGCAGCACCAGAGATCGAGGGGCGGAGAACACTGAAGCTTTCTTT. Protein: CASSTRDRGAENTEAFF. The complete variable domain, with remaining parts taken from reference TRBV11-2 and TRBJ1-1, reads EAGVAQSPRYKIIEKRQSVAFWCNPISGHATLYWYQQILGQGPKLLIQFQNNGVVDDSQLPKDRFSAERLKGVDSTLKIQPAKLEDSAVYLCASSTRDRGAENTEAFFGQGTRLTVV.

This chain joins TRBV6-5 and TRBJ1-2, with D maybe TRBD1 (5 bases). CDR1 and CDR2 from the germline V gene are MNHEY and SVGAGI. Trimming pared 5 bases from V and 3 bases from J, leaving 10 bases between. This CDR3 is built from 13 residues. CDR3: CASSEDSYYGYTF. CDR3 DNA sequence: TGTGCCAGCAGTGAAGACAGCTACTATGGCTACACCTTC.

CDR3 amino acids: CASSADRDTTYGYTF. CDR3 DNA sequence: TGTGCCAGCAGCGCAGACCGGGACACAACCTATGGCTACACCTTC. The chain combines TRBV9 with TRBJ1-2, with D perhaps TRBD1 (6 bases). The CDR3 runs 15 residues. V was shortened by 3 bases and J by 4 bases, with 16 bases between the two germline ends. Looked up from germline, CDR1 is SGDLS and CDR2 is YYNGEE.

V gene TRBV4-1 combines with J gene TRBJ2-7, with a weak D call TRBD2 (5 bases). Trimming took off 6 bases at V and 4 bases at J, with 13 bases between the two ends. Germline lookup yields CDR1 MGHRA and CDR2 YSYEKL. The CDR3 is made up of 13 amino acids. CDR3 loop: CASSQDSLYEQYF. In DNA, the CDR3 is TGCGCCAGCAGTCAGGACTCGTTGTACGAGCAGTACTTC.

The V gene is TRBV28, the J gene TRBJ2-7; a weak D match, TRBD1 (5 bases). The V end lost 10 bases, the J end lost 2 bases, and 12 bases lay between the germline ends. The germline CDR1 and CDR2 sequences are MDHEN and SYDVKM. The CDR3 extends over 12 amino acids. The CDR3 loop is CATTGTTYEQYF. The CDR3 DNA is TGTGCCACAACAGGAACAACCTACGAGCAGTACTTC.

The sample holds a few counts of this clone. The CDR3 protein is CASSLWVAGNNEQFF. DNA of the CDR3: TGTGCCAGCAGTTTATGGGTAGCGGGGAACAATGAGCAGTTCTTC. The chain combines TRBV27 with TRBJ2-1; 8 nucleotides agree with TRBD2. Germline assignment: CDR1 MNHEY and CDR2 SMNVEV (reference sequence). V was pared by 1 base and J by 5 bases, with 4 bases of the junction left unmatched. This CDR3 comprises 15 residues.

The rearrangement uses TRBV28 and TRBJ1-4; D is unresolved. The V gene lost 3 bases and the J gene lost 8 bases, with 10 bases spanning the gap. The CDR3 runs to 13 residues. Germline V gene sequence: CDR1 MDHEN, CDR2 SYDVKM. The CDR3, as DNA: TGTGCCAGCAGTTTGCGAGGGTTGGAAAAACTGTTTTTT. It translates to CASSLRGLEKLFF.

The chain has TRBV2 and TRBJ1-1, with D possibly being TRBD1 (6 bases). Trimming took off 5 bases at V and 5 bases at J, with 15 bases between the two ends. The germline V gene encodes CDR1 SNHLY and CDR2 FYNNEI. The CDR3 contains 14 residues. CDR3 nucleotide sequence: TGTGCCAGCAGTATAAACAGGGTAAAGACTGAAGCTTTCTTT. Protein: CASSINRVKTEAFF.

The V call is TRBV27, the J call TRBJ2-1; 16 bases are a match to TRBD2. V dropped 8 bases and J dropped 6; count of bases not matched to a gene: 10. This CDR3 contains 17 residues. Looked up from germline, CDR1 is MNHEY and CDR2 is SMNVEV (reference sequence). The CDR3 protein is CASASGLAGGEPNEQFF. CDR3 sequence (DNA): TGTGCCAGCGCATCGGGACTAGCGGGGGGGGAGCCCAATGAGCAGTTCTTC.